Presented here are 23 T cell receptor beta chains from one specimen sequenced in a study of control samples from healthy donors and cancer patients (dated by TCRdb to 2019 to 2021). The library was made by the immunoSEQ multiplex PCR assay. The source is immuneACCESS, and TCRdb retained only in-frame sequences with V and J called. Part of the clones is not carried over; for the studies checked, unresolved V genes explain less than half of this, and the remainder is unexplained. The sample includes roughly 41,000 clones, with approximately 94% observed a single time. The leading ten clones occupy about 24% of the sample. Sample: blood. All receptors come from a man between 60 and 75 years old in good health.

Concerning this clone itself: Mismatch with germline at one junction end may stem from a read error. CDR3 protein: CASSQATGEDGGLFF. The DNA of the CDR3 is TGCGCCAGCAGCCAAGCTACGGGAGAAGACGGGGGGCTGTTTTTT. V usage is TRBV4-1 and J usage is TRBJ2-2, with a weak D call TRBD2 (6 bases). This CDR3 has 15 amino acids. Germline V gene data show CDR1 as MGHRA and CDR2 as YSYEKL.

This chain connects TRBV9 to TRBJ1-2; 7 bases align to TRBD1. V trimming: 0 bases; J trimming: 8 bases; junction bases outside the gene matches: 13. The CDR3 totals 16 residues. From germline, CDR1 is SGDLS and CDR2 YYNGEE. The CDR3 loop reads CASSVGGLKGAEGYTF. In nucleotides, the CDR3 is TGTGCCAGCAGCGTAGGAGGTTTGAAGGGGGCAGAAGGCTACACCTTC.

This clone was found a few times. This rearrangement joins TRBV5-1 to TRBJ1-4; 7 bases are shared with TRBD1. This CDR3 is built from 15 residues. CDR1 and CDR2 (germline): SGHRS, YFSETQ. V shed 4 bases and J 3 bases; nucleotides not matched to a gene: 6. The CDR3 DNA reads TGCGCCAGCAGCGGCAGGGGGGTGTCTAATGAAAAACTGTTTTTT. Encoded protein: CASSGRGVSNEKLFF. The full variable domain, with the rest looked up from reference TRBV5-1 and TRBJ1-4, is KAGVTQTPRYLIKTRGQQVTLSCSPISGHRSVSWYQQTPGQGLQFLFEYFSETQRNKGNFPGRFSGRQFSNSRSEMNVSTLELGDSALYLCASSGRGVSNEKLFFGSGTQLSVL.

The rearrangement links TRBV16 to TRBJ2-1, with 8 bases matching TRBD1. Germline V gene data show CDR1 as KGHSY and CDR2 as FQNENV. The trim removed 4 bases at V and 5 bases at J, leaving 7 bases unmatched. The CDR3 runs to 15 residues. The CDR3: CASSLGQGANNEQFF. For the CDR3, the DNA is TGTGCCAGCAGCCTGGGGCAGGGGGCGAACAATGAGCAGTTCTTC.

The chain recombines TRBV27 with TRBJ2-1; 7 bases match TRBD1. This CDR3 has 15 amino acids. V shed 5 bases and J 4 bases; nucleotides not matched to a gene: 8. Germline V gene data show CDR1 as MNHEY and CDR2 as SMNVEV (reference sequence). CDR3 nucleotides: TGTGCCAGCAGTGTTCTTCGGGACAGATACAATGAGCAGTTCTTC. This sequence encodes CASSVLRDRYNEQFF.

The J gene is TRBJ2-1, the V gene TRBV28, with D perhaps TRBD2 (5 bases). The germline gives CDR1 MDHEN, CDR2 SYDVKM. The CDR3 length is 16 residues. Trimming stripped 3 bases from V and 4 bases from J, with 16 bases between. The CDR3: CASSFSGIVAYNEQFF. Written as DNA, the CDR3 is TGTGCCAGCAGTTTTTCCGGGATTGTAGCTTACAATGAGCAGTTCTTC.

The count of this clone is one. The chain couples TRBV2 to TRBJ2-5, with TRBD2 as a possible D gene (5 bases). Germline assignment: CDR1 SNHLY and CDR2 FYNNEI. The ends were cut back, 11 bases at V and 2 bases at J, with 15 bases in the middle. The CDR3 sequence is 13 residues long. The CDR3 spells CAGNRELQETQYF. The CDR3 DNA reads TGTGCCGGAAACCGGGAACTACAAGAGACCCAGTACTTC.

J is TRBJ1-5 and V is TRBV28; TRBD1 matches at 11 bases. The junction had 7 bases not matched to a gene; V was cut back by 2 bases and J by 4 bases. The CDR3 is 17 residues long. Looked up from germline, CDR1 is MDHEN and CDR2 is SYDVKM. The DNA of the CDR3 is TGTGCCAGCAGTTTAACCCGGGACAGGGGGAAAAATCAGCCCCAGCATTTT. As protein: CASSLTRDRGKNQPQHF.

This chain joins TRBV7-9 and TRBJ2-6; D possibly corresponds to TRBD1 (5 bases). V was trimmed by 1 base and J by 0 bases, leaving 10 bases between them. The germline V gene has CDR1 SEHNR and CDR2 FQNEAQ (reference sequence). CDR3 size: 17 residues. The CDR3 here is CASSLVDSPSGANVLTF. The CDR3 DNA is TGTGCCAGCAGCTTAGTCGACAGCCCCTCTGGGGCCAACGTCCTGACTTTC.

This chain uses TRBV20-1 with TRBJ1-5; D is undetermined. CDR3 length equals 11 residues. Trimming took 6 bases from V and 3 from J, leaving 6 bases between them. Germline loops: CDR1 DFQATT, CDR2 SNEGSKA (reference sequence). The CDR3 loop is CSAQYNQPQHF. In DNA, the CDR3 is TGCAGTGCCCAGTACAATCAGCCCCAGCATTTT.

This clone was picked up one time. This sequence joins TRBV27 and TRBJ2-7, with D uncertain. Germline V gene lookup returns CDR1 MNHEY and CDR2 SMNVEV (reference sequence). The CDR3 is 11 residues long. Between the trimmed V and J ends, which lost 5 bases and 2 bases, there was a span of 4 bases. The CDR3 sequence is CASSVTYEQYF. The CDR3 coding sequence is TGTGCCAGCAGTGTCACCTACGAGCAGTACTTC.

This chain uses TRBV7-9 with TRBJ2-5; D perhaps matches TRBD1 (7 bases). Germline values: CDR1 SEHNR, CDR2 FQNEAQ (reference sequence). Trimming shortened V by 2 bases and J by 5 bases, and 15 bases separated the two germline ends. The CDR3 totals 15 residues. The CDR3 DNA follows: TGTGCCAGCAGCTTACTACCCCCAGGGGGGGAGACCCAGTACTTC. This encodes CASSLLPPGGETQYF.

The chain links TRBV25-1 to TRBJ2-5; TRBD2 aligns across 9 bases. The germline CDR1 and CDR2 sequences are MGHDK and SYGVNS. The length of the CDR3 is 14 residues. V shed 3 bases, J shed 5 bases, and the junction held 4 bases outside the gene matches. The CDR3 reads CASSDGTSTETQYF. The CDR3 DNA follows: TGTGCCAGCAGTGACGGGACTAGCACCGAGACCCAGTACTTC.

The chain joins TRBV30 to TRBJ2-7; 11 bases line up with TRBD2. The CDR3 sequence is 17 residues long. V lost 2 bases to trimming and J lost 7 bases; unmatched junction nucleotides: 16. CDR1 is GTSNPN, CDR2 SVGIG, per germline (reference sequence). Here the CDR3 DNA reads TGTGCCTGGAGTTCTCCCCGGAGACTAGCGGGAATGGGGGAGCAGTACTTC. Encoded protein: CAWSSPRRLAGMGEQYF. The variable domain in full, completed from reference TRBV30 and TRBJ2-7, reads SQTIHQWPATLVQPVGSPLSLECTVEGTSNPNLYWYRQAAGRGLQLLFYSVGIGQISSEVPQNLSASRPQDRQFILSSKKLLLSDSGFYLCAWSSPRRLAGMGEQYFGPGTRLTVT.

The chain carries TRBV27 and TRBJ1-5; D might be TRBD1 (5 bases). Germline V gives CDR1 MNHEY, CDR2 SMNVEV (reference sequence). V dropped 3 bases and J dropped 3 bases, with 9 bases sitting between them. The CDR3 extends over 14 amino acids. CDR3 DNA: TGTGCCAGCAGTTTTCGGGGCCCCAATCAGCCCCAGCATTTT. It codes for CASSFRGPNQPQHF.

The chain joins TRBV27 to TRBJ2-7; 7 nucleotides line up with TRBD1. V lost 6 bases and J lost 2; bases outside the gene matches: 7. There are 14 residues in the CDR3. Germline CDR1 MNHEY, CDR2 SMNVEV (reference sequence). The CDR3 here is CASSLLDRAYEQYF. The CDR3 DNA is TGTGCCAGCAGCCTCCTCGACAGGGCCTACGAGCAGTACTTC.

V is TRBV28 and J is TRBJ2-1; TRBD1 is a possible D gene (5 bases). The V end lost 8 bases, the J end lost 1 base, and 12 bases lay between the germline ends. Germline V gene data show CDR1 as MDHEN and CDR2 as SYDVKM. The CDR3 extends over 14 amino acids. CDR3 in DNA: TGTGCCAGCGCCCTCAGGGCTTCCTACAATGAGCAGTTCTTC. Residues: CASALRASYNEQFF.

The V and J genes are TRBV7-9 and TRBJ2-2; no definite D call. V was clipped by 1 base and J by 4 bases, with 10 bases between them. Per germline, CDR1 SEHNR and CDR2 FQNEAQ (reference sequence). CDR3 length: 15 amino acids. CDR3 loop: CASSLDLGSTGELFF. The CDR3 nucleotides are TGTGCCAGCAGCTTAGATCTGGGGTCCACCGGGGAGCTGTTTTTT.

The gene calls are TRBV5-6 and TRBJ2-1; D uncertain. There are 13 residues in the CDR3. The germline gives CDR1 SGHDT, CDR2 YYEEEE. Trimming removed 3 bases from V and 7 bases from J, with 11 bases in between. CDR3 DNA: TGTGCCAGCAGCTATAGGTTGGGGAATGAGCAGTTCTTC. Its protein product is CASSYRLGNEQFF. The variable domain in full, with the rest retrieved from reference TRBV5-6 and TRBJ2-1, is DAGVTQSPTHLIKTRGQQVTLRCSPKSGHDTVSWYQQALGQGPQFIFQYYEEEERQRGNFPDRFSGHQFPNYSSELNVNALLLGDSALYLCASSYRLGNEQFFGPGTRLTVL.

In its sample, this clone was seen a few times. The chain employs TRBV4-2 and TRBJ2-1, with D possibly TRBD2 on 6 matching bases. Trimming took 1 base from V and 7 from J, leaving 11 bases between them. The CDR3 has 14 amino acids. Per germline, CDR1 LGHNA and CDR2 YNFKEQ. CDR3 sequence (DNA): TGTGCCAGCAGCCAAGGAGGGCGGGAAAATGAGCAGTTCTTC. Translation gives CASSQGGRENEQFF.

This clone was counted once. V usage is TRBV10-1 and J usage is TRBJ2-1; TRBD2 aligns across 9 bases. Germline V gene lookup returns CDR1 WNHNN and CDR2 SYGVQD (reference sequence). The V and J ends lost 0 bases and 7 bases, in that order; junction bases with no gene match: 7. The length of the CDR3 is 16 residues. In nucleotides, the CDR3 is TGCGCCAGCAGTGAGTCGTGGCGGGAGGGCCGGAATGAGCAGTTCTTC. Translation gives CASSESWREGRNEQFF.

J is TRBJ1-3 and V is TRBV15; D gene ambiguous. Germline CDR1 LNHNV, CDR2 YYDKDF (reference sequence). This CDR3 has 16 amino acids. V was shortened by 1 base and J by 3 bases, with 13 bases between the two germline ends. CDR3 DNA: TGTGCCACCAGCAGAGGCCCCGCGGAGAGTGGAAACACCATATATTTT. Its translation: CATSRGPAESGNTIYF.

The chain uses TRBV9 and TRBJ2-1; possibly TRBD1 or TRBD2 for D (6 bases each). This CDR3 comprises 17 residues. Germline values: CDR1 SGDLS, CDR2 YYNGEE. V lost 4 bases, J lost 8 bases, and 25 bases lay in between. Here the CDR3 DNA reads TGTGCCAGCAGCTTCTCTACTCGGGGGCTAGGATTCGATGAGCAGTTCTTC. Translating it yields CASSFSTRGLGFDEQFF.